These 5 T cell receptor beta chains were sequenced from one sample in a study of blood T cell repertoires in COVID-19 (dated by TCRdb to between 2020 and 2021). Libraries were prepared through the immunoSEQ multiplex PCR assay. What TCRdb holds here is the immuneACCESS table cut down to in-frame rearrangements. Part of the clones is not present; checked against another copy, under half of the missing clones reflect an unresolved V gene, and the others are unexplained. A total of about 280,000 clones appear in this sample, approximately 90% of them only once. Of the sample, roughly 2% falls within the top ten clones. The sequenced sample consisted of PBMCs or T cells enriched from blood (not recorded which). All receptors come from a woman aged 55-70 years in a cohort exposed to, infected with or recovered from COVID-19 (not recorded which).

The rearrangement uses TRBV19 and TRBJ2-7; D gene ambiguous. Germline V CDR1 and CDR2: LNHDA, SQIVND (reference sequence). CDR3 length: 14 amino acids. The V and J ends lost 5 bases and 0 bases respectively, with 11 bases between them. The CDR3 sequence is CASSFSQSSYEQYF. In DNA form, the CDR3 reads TGTGCCAGTAGTTTTAGCCAGTCCTCCTACGAGCAGTACTTC.

About this clone itself: The same CDR3 arises from other DNA sequences in this sample as well. The chain employs TRBV24-1 and TRBJ1-2; TRBD1 aligns across 9 bases. Germline CDR1 KGHDR, CDR2 SFDVKD. This CDR3 comprises 15 residues. V lost 4 bases and J lost 2; bases outside the gene matches: 4. The CDR3, as DNA: TGTGCCACCAGTGACCCTGGACAGGGGAACTATGGCTACACCTTC. It encodes CATSDPGQGNYGYTF.

The chain carries TRBV7-3 and TRBJ2-3; 16 bases line up with TRBD2. This CDR3 comprises 20 residues. Per the germline V gene, CDR1 is SGHTA and CDR2 is FQGTGA. V was pared by 2 bases and J by 2 bases, with 10 bases of the junction left unmatched. The CDR3 nucleotides are TGTGCCAGCAGCTTATACGGGACTAGCGGGAGGGCAGGATCCACAGATACGCAGTATTTT. Its protein product is CASSLYGTSGRAGSTDTQYF. Combining the CDR3 with reference TRBV7-3 and TRBJ2-3 gives the whole variable domain GAGVSQTPSNKVTEKGKYVELRCDPISGHTALYWYRQSLGQGPEFLIYFQGTGAADDSGLPNDRFFAVRPEGSVSTLKIQRTERGDSAVYLCASSLYGTSGRAGSTDTQYFGPGTRLTVL.

J is TRBJ1-2 and V is TRBV28; the D gene is possibly TRBD1 (6 bases). Germline CDR1 is MDHEN and CDR2 is SYDVKM. The CDR3 totals 14 residues. V was clipped by 6 bases and J by 3 bases, with 14 bases between them. This CDR3 reads CASSSGQNYYGYTF. As DNA, the CDR3 is TGTGCCAGCAGCTCAGGACAGAACTACTATGGCTACACCTTC.

The chain links TRBV7-9 to TRBJ1-2; D is possibly TRBD1 (6 bases). Per germline, CDR1 SEHNR and CDR2 FQNEAQ (reference sequence). The CDR3 covers 15 residues. V lost 5 bases to trimming and J lost 2 bases, with 15 bases between them. The CDR3 here is CASSRLDRLNYGYTF. As DNA, the CDR3 is TGTGCCAGCAGCCGGCTAGACAGGTTAAACTATGGCTACACCTTC.